This T cell receptor (beta chain) was sequenced for a study of T cells in Graves' hyperthyroidism and ophthalmopathy. Study-level background: Blood from the periphery was taken at initial diagnosis, before any treatment. Regarding the study as a whole: Clonotypes that were expanded in thyroid above 0.001 mostly appeared in blood too.

Authors of the study amplified TCR beta CDR3 regions from RNA transcripts. With the HTBI primer set, the TCR CDR3 went through a first round of RT-PCR. TCRdb ran MiXCR on the multiplex PCR reads and lists one entry per CDR3 protein. The sample yields more than 350,000 distinct CDR3 sequences, around 15% seen once. This clonotype was observed at least ten times. Its antigen is as yet unknown. Inclusion characteristics of ophthalmopathy patients comprised a Clinical Activity Score of at least 3, a NOSPECS grade of at least 4, and duration under 3 months. The length of the CDR3 is 16 residues. After removal of 0 bases from V and 8 bases from J, the junction contained 9 bases not matched to a gene. Per germline, CDR1 SGDLS and CDR2 YYNGEE.

This sequence was found in a woman aged 55-69 years with Graves' ophthalmopathy. The sample comprised blood. This chain uses TRBV9 with TRBJ2-1; 9 bases map to TRBD2. CDR3 sequence: CASSVAGASGIDEQFF. CDR3 in DNA: TGTGCCAGCAGCGTAGCGGGGGCTAGCGGGATCGATGAGCAGTTCTTC. Together with reference TRBV9 and TRBJ2-1, the CDR3 gives the full variable domain: DSGVTQTPKHLITATGQRVTLRCSPRSGDLSVYWYQQSLDQGLQFLIQYYNGEERAKGNILERFSAQQFPDLHSELNLSSLELGDSALYFCASSVAGASGIDEQFFGPGTRLTVL.